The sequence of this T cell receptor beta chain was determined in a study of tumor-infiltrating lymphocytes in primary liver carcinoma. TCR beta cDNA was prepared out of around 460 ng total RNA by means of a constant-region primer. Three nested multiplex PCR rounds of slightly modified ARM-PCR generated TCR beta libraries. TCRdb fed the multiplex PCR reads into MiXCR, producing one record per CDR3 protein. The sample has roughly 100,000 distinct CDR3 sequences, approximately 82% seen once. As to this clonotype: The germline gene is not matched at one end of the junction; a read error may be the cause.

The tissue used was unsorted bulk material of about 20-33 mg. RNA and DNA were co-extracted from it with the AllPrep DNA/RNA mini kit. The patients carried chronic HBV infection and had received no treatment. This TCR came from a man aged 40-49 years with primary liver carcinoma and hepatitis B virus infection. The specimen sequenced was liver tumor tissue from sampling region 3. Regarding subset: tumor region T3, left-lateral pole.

This CDR3 reads CNVRGGTKAFF. Written as DNA, the CDR3 is TGTAACGTGCGGGGCGGCACTAAAGCTTTCTTT. The genes are TRBV29-1 and TRBJ1-1; D possibly corresponds to TRBD1 (5 bases). This CDR3 spans 11 amino acids. Germline CDR1 and CDR2: SQVTM and ANQGSEA.